This T cell receptor (beta chain) was observed in a study of blood T cells in healthy people across ages. Study-level findings and limits: Nothing was known about donor CMV status, and this possibly confounded expanded clonotype changes. Roughly linearly, TCR beta diversity per million T cells fell as age increased. Naive CD4+ cell counts and diversity both ran higher in long-lived than in aged donors.

The second PCR ran about 7 to 12 cycles with a sample-barcoded 5' primer and J-beta primers. All samples yielded 2.5 million or more CDR3-containing paired-end reads. Via MiXCR, TCRdb re-called the 5' RACE reads, giving one row per CDR3 protein. The sample carries fewer than 800,000 distinct CDR3 sequences, approximately 31% recorded once. The CDR3 covers 15 residues. Trimming removed 6 bases from V and 7 bases from J, with 24 bases in between. In germline, CDR1 is SQVTM, CDR2 ANQGSEA. Comment on this clonotype: Its specificity is unknown.

The receptor was isolated from an elderly woman in good health. The sequencing sample was made of blood. The chain joins TRBV29-1 to TRBJ1-2; D perhaps matches TRBD1 (6 bases). In DNA, the CDR3 is TGCAGCGTGGGGGGCCGCTGGACAGCTCCTGGTGGCTACACCTTC. This sequence encodes CSVGGRWTAPGGYTF.